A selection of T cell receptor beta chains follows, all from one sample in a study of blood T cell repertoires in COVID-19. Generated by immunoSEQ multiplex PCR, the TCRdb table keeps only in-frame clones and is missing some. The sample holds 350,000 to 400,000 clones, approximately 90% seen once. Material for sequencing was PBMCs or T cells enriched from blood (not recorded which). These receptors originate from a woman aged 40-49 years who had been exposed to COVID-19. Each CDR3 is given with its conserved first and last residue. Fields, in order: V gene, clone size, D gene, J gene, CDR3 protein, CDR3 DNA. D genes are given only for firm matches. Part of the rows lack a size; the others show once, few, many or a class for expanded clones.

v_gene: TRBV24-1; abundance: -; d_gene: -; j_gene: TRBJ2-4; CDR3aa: CATSDSRRDIQYF; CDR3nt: TGTGCCACCAGTGATTCACGGCGGGACATTCAGTACTTC
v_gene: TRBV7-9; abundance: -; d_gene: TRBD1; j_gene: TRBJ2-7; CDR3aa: CASSPRAGTVSYEQYF; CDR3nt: TGTGCCAGCAGCCCCCGGGCAGGGACAGTCTCCTACGAGCAGTACTTC
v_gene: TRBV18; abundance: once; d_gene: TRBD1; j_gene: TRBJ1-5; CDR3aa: CASAPGQVNQPQHF; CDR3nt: TGTGCCAGCGCTCCCGGACAGGTCAATCAGCCCCAGCATTTT
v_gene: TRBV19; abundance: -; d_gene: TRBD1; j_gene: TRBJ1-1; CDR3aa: CASSRDRGMNTEAFF; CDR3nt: TGTGCCAGTAGTAGGGACAGGGGGATGAACACTGAAGCTTTCTTT
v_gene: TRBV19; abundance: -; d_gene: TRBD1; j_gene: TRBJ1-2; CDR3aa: CASSIGIQGVYGYTF; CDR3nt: TGTGCCAGTAGTATTGGGATTCAGGGGGTCTATGGCTACACCTTC
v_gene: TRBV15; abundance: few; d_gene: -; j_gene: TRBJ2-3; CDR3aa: CATSRVSGVGHTDTQYF; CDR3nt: TGTGCCACCAGCAGAGTTTCGGGGGTTGGACACACAGATACGCAGTATTTT
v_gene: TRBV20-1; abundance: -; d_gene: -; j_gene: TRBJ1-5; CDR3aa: CSASLQGNQPQHF; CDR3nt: TGCAGTGCAAGTTTGCAGGGAAATCAGCCCCAGCATTTT
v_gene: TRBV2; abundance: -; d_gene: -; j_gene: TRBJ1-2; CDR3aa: CASSEGGGMAWGYTF; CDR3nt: TGTGCCAGCAGTGAAGGGGGGGGAATGGCCTGGGGCTACACCTTC
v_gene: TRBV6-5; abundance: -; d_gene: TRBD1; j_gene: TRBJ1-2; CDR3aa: CASSWDRGHSDGYTF; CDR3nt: TGTGCCAGCAGTTGGGACAGGGGGCATTCAGATGGCTACACCTTC
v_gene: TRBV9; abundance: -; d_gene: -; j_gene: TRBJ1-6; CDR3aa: CASSVEGVNSPLHF; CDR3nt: TGTGCCAGCAGCGTAGAGGGGGTTAATTCACCCCTCCACTTT
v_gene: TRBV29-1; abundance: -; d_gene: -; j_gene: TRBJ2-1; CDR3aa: CSVPDYFGSYNEQFF; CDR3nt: TGCAGCGTCCCCGACTACTTCGGCTCCTACAATGAGCAGTTCTTC
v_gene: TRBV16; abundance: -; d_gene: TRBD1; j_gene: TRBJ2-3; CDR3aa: CASRPTGQGAGNTQYF; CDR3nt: TGTGCCAGCCGACCGACGGGACAGGGGGCAGGGAATACGCAGTATTTT
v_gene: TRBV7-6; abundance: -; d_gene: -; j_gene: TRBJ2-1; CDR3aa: CASSGLINEQFF; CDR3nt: TGTGCCAGCAGTGGACTGATTAATGAGCAGTTCTTC
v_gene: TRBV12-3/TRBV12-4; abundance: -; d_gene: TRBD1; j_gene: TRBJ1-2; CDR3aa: CASRNTGGVGYTF; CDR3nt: TGTGCCAGCAGAAATACAGGGGGCGTTGGCTACACCTTC
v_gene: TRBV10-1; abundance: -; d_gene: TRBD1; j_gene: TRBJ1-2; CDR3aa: CASSETGASYGYTF; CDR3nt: TGCGCCAGCAGTGAGACAGGGGCCTCCTATGGCTACACCTTC
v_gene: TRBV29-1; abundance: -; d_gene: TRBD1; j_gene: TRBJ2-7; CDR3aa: CSVRTGSYEQYF; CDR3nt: TGCAGCGTGCGGACAGGATCTTACGAGCAGTACTTC
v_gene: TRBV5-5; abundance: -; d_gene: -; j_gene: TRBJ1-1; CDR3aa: CASSLGQWNTEAFF; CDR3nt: TGTGCCAGCAGCTTGGGGCAGTGGAACACTGAAGCTTTCTTT
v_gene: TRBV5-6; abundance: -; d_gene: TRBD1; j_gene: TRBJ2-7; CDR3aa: CASSGQGYEQYF; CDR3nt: TGTGCCAGCAGCGGACAGGGCTACGAGCAGTACTTC
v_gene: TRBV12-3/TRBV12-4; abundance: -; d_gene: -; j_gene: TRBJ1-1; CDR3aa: CASSLSGAQAFF; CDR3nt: TGTGCCAGCAGTTTGAGTGGGGCCCAAGCTTTCTTT
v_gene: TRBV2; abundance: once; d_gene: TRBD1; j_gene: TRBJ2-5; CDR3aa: CASRLRGETQYF; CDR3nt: TGTGCCAGCAGGCTCAGGGGGGAGACCCAGTACTTC
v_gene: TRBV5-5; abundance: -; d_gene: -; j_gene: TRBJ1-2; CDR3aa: CASSQLDRANYGYTF; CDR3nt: TGTGCCAGCAGCCAACTTGACAGAGCAAACTATGGCTACACCTTC
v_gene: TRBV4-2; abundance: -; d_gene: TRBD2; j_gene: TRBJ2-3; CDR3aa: CASRQLSGTITDTQYF; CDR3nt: TGTGCCAGCAGACAACTTAGCGGGACAATCACAGATACGCAGTATTTT
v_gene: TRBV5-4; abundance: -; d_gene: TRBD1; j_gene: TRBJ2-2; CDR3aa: CASSNGDRGYTGELFF; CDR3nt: TGTGCCAGCAGCAACGGGGACAGGGGATACACCGGGGAGCTGTTTTTT
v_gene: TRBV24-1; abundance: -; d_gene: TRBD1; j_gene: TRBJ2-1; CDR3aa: CATSDPTGTGYNEQFF; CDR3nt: TGTGCCACCAGTGACCCAACCGGGACAGGCTACAATGAGCAGTTCTTC